There are a few counts of the clone carrying this T cell receptor beta chain. Its antigen is not known. These data come from a study of T cells in Graves' hyperthyroidism and ophthalmopathy. The investigators amplified TCR beta CDR3 regions from RNA transcripts. A set of HTBI primers served as the primers for a first-round RT-PCR of the TCR CDR3. MiXCR, applied by TCRdb to the multiplex PCR reads, yields one record per CDR3 protein. The repertoire has about half a million distinct CDR3 sequences, around a fifth of them found once; the top ten carry approximately 54%. Germline V gene data show CDR1 as WSHSY and CDR2 as SAAADI. The CDR3 runs to 14 residues. Trimming cost V 2 bases and J 4 bases, with 11 bases left between them. The study's findings and limits: A median around 5.9 months before onset, the model predicted ophthalmopathy. From stable hyperthyroidism, ophthalmopathy was separated by a 13 V-J model.

Sequenced: blood. The sequence came from a woman aged 70-85 years with Graves' ophthalmopathy. This chain links TRBV10-2 with TRBJ1-2; D is ambiguous. As DNA, the CDR3 is TGCGCCAGCAGTGAGACCAGCCTACGCTATGGCTACACCTTC. Translating gives CASSETSLRYGYTF.